The 15 T cell receptor beta chains below come from one sample, sequenced in a study of identical twins. TCRdb reanalysed the 5' RACE reads using MiXCR and keeps one entry per CDR3 protein. The sample holds 450,000 or so distinct CDR3 sequences, more than 13% seen once. The data also belong to a second study, concerning yellow fever vaccine responses in identical twins.

The sequenced material came from CD4+ T cells sorted from blood. The receptors derive from a woman aged 18-35 years in good health.

This clonotype appeared a few times. The rearrangement uses TRBV4-2 and TRBJ1-2; TRBD1 might be the D (5 bases). V lost 1 base and J lost 1, with 10 bases in between. Germline V gives CDR1 LGHNA, CDR2 YNFKEQ. CDR3 length: 15 residues. This chain's CDR3 is CASSQGTGSNYGYTF. For the CDR3, the DNA is TGTGCCAGCAGCCAAGGAACAGGTAGTAACTATGGCTACACCTTC.

The gene calls are TRBV20-1 and TRBJ1-5; TRBD1 agrees at 9 bases. J was trimmed by 6 bases and V by 6 bases; bases with no gene match: 9. CDR1 is DFQATT, CDR2 SNEGSKA, per germline (reference sequence). CDR3 size: 14 residues. The CDR3 DNA follows: TGCAGTGCAACAGGGGGCGGTCAGCGTCAGCCCCAGCATTTT. This translates into CSATGGGQRQPQHF.

This clonotype showed up just a few times. The rearrangement links TRBV24-1 to TRBJ2-1, with 9 positions matching TRBD1. This CDR3 has 14 amino acids. Germline loops: CDR1 KGHDR, CDR2 SFDVKD. Unmatched junction bases numbered 7, after V lost 7 bases and J lost 7 bases. CDR3 sequence: CATRGTGTGNEQFF. CDR3 bases: TGTGCCACCAGGGGGACAGGGACAGGGAATGAGCAGTTCTTC.

The rearrangement joins TRBV7-6 to TRBJ2-3, with 9 bases lining up with TRBD1. Trimming took 1 base from V and 0 from J; bases not matched to a gene: 2. Germline CDR1 SGHVS, CDR2 FNYEAQ. The CDR3 runs to 16 residues. The DNA for the CDR3 is TGTGCCAGCAGCTTAGGGGACAGGGCCAGCACAGATACGCAGTATTTT. Encoded protein: CASSLGDRASTDTQYF. The variable domain in full, with the rest retrieved from reference TRBV7-6 and TRBJ2-3, is GAGVSQSPRYKVTKRGQDVALRCDPISGHVSLYWYRQALGQGPEFLTYFNYEAQQDKSGLPNDRFSAERPEGSISTLTIQRTEQRDSAMYRCASSLGDRASTDTQYFGPGTRLTVL.

The CDR3 protein is CASSRRTSGGNEQFF. The CDR3, as DNA: TGTGCCAGCAGCCGTAGGACTAGCGGGGGGAATGAGCAGTTCTTC. The rearrangement joins TRBV9 to TRBJ2-1; TRBD2 aligns across 14 bases. The CDR3 has 15 amino acids. Looked up from germline, CDR1 is SGDLS and CDR2 is YYNGEE. V was pared by 4 bases and J by 7 bases, with 4 bases of the junction left unmatched.

This clonotype has a count of ten or more. The gene calls are TRBV7-2 and TRBJ1-1; TRBD1 is a possible D gene (5 bases). V dropped 2 bases and J dropped 8 bases, with 9 bases sitting between them. The CDR3 length is 12 residues. Germline values: CDR1 SGHTA, CDR2 FQGNSA. CDR3 coding DNA: TGTGCCAGCAGCTTACAGGGACTCGAAGCTTTCTTT. It codes for CASSLQGLEAFF.

This clonotype was recorded a few times. This chain's CDR3 is CASSPRLAGSSYEQYF. The CDR3 DNA follows: TGCGCCAGCAGCCCCAGACTAGCGGGGAGCTCCTACGAGCAGTACTTC. This chain connects TRBV4-1 to TRBJ2-7; 11 nucleotides match TRBD2. The CDR3 extends over 16 amino acids. V shed 4 bases, J shed 0 bases, and the junction held 5 bases outside the gene matches. Germline CDR1 and CDR2: MGHRA and YSYEKL.

The chain has TRBV6-5 and TRBJ1-4; no clear D. This CDR3 has 12 residues. CDR1 MNHEY and CDR2 SVGAGI come from the germline V gene. Trimming left V 8 bases short and J 3 bases short, with 7 bases between. CDR3 DNA sequence: TGTGCCAGCCAGACGCCTAATGAAAAACTGTTTTTT. This codes for CASQTPNEKLFF.

This clonotype was seen a handful of times. The chain couples TRBV7-6 to TRBJ2-5, with D unclear. CDR1 is SGHVS, CDR2 FNYEAQ, per germline. There are 13 residues in the CDR3. The V and J ends lost 1 base and 7 bases respectively, with 10 bases between them. This chain's CDR3 is CASSLGPHGTQYF. CDR3 DNA: TGTGCCAGCAGCTTAGGGCCCCATGGGACCCAGTACTTC.

This clonotype was detected ten times or more. The rearrangement joins TRBV6-2 or TRBV6-3 to TRBJ1-1; D is perhaps TRBD1 (6 bases). Trimming took off 6 bases at V and 4 bases at J, with 18 bases between the two ends. Germline CDR1 MNHEY, CDR2 SVGEGT. This CDR3 is built from 15 residues. The CDR3 spells CASRSHLRGSTEAFF. CDR3 DNA: TGTGCCAGCAGATCCCACCTCAGGGGAAGCACTGAAGCTTTCTTT.

This clonotype was seen a few times. This chain joins TRBV11-2 and TRBJ2-7; D is ambiguous. The CDR3 is 15 amino acids. V shed 1 base and J shed 3 bases, with 13 bases lying between them. Germline V CDR1 and CDR2: SGHAT, FQNNGV. The CDR3 DNA reads as TGTGCCAGCAGCTTAGCAATGCGGCTAGACTACGAGCAGTACTTC. Protein sequence: CASSLAMRLDYEQYF.

The chain is built from TRBV10-3 and TRBJ2-7; the match to TRBD2 covers 11 bases. After removal of 3 bases from V and 0 bases from J, the junction contained 7 bases not matched to a gene. CDR1 and CDR2 (germline): ENHRY, SYGVKD. This CDR3 spans 17 amino acids. CDR3: CAISDLSGTSGSYEQYF. In nucleotides, the CDR3 is TGTGCCATCAGTGATCTATCCGGGACTAGCGGCTCCTACGAGCAGTACTTC.

In its sample, this clonotype was seen a few times. The rearrangement uses TRBV6-1 and TRBJ1-5; possible D gene TRBD1, 5 bases. V was clipped by 6 bases and J by 5 bases, with 17 bases between them. The length of the CDR3 is 15 residues. The germline V gene has CDR1 MNHNS and CDR2 SASEGT. This chain's CDR3 is CASSPGTPRDQPQHF. CDR3 nucleotides: TGTGCCAGCAGCCCCGGGACCCCTCGGGATCAGCCCCAGCATTTT.

The chain links TRBV20-1 to TRBJ2-1; the D gene is possibly TRBD1 (5 bases). V was shortened by 6 bases and J by 12 bases, with 18 bases between the two germline ends. The CDR3 spans 12 residues. Germline V lookup: CDR1 DFQATT, CDR2 SNEGSKA (reference sequence). This CDR3 is CSAHGHSPGQFF. CDR3 DNA: TGCAGTGCCCATGGACACAGCCCAGGGCAGTTCTTC.

This clonotype was seen at least ten times. The genes are TRBV12-3 or TRBV12-4 and TRBJ2-2; D unresolved. Deletions cut 3 bases from V and 7 bases from J, with 3 bases between. This CDR3 is built from 11 residues. The CDR3 DNA is TGTGCCAGCAGTTTTCTCGGGGAGCTGTTTTTT. This translates into CASSFLGELFF.